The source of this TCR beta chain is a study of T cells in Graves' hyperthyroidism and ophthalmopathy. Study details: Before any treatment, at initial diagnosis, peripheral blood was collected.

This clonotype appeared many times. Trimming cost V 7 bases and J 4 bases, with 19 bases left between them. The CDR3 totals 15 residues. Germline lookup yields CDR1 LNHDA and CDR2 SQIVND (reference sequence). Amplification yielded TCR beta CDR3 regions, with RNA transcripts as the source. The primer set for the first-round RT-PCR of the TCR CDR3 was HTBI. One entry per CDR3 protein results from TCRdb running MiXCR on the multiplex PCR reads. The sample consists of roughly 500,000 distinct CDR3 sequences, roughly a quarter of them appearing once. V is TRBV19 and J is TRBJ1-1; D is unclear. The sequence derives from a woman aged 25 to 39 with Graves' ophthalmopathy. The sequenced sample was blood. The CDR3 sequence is CASIPSHGLGTEAFF. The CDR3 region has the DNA TGTGCCAGTATTCCCAGTCATGGGTTGGGCACTGAAGCTTTCTTT.